This passage covers 9 T cell receptor beta chains from one sample sequenced in a study of tumor T cells in aggressive B-cell lymphoma. Data came from immunoSEQ multiplex PCR; TCRdb stores just in-frame clones and leaves some out. This sample carries approximately 2,000 clones, over 70% of them seen once, and the ten largest clones take 14%. The sequencing input was tumor tissue. These receptors were obtained from an adult with diffuse large B cell lymphoma.

The genes are TRBV7-6 and TRBJ2-5, with 10 positions matching TRBD1. With the DNA end fitting TRBJ2-7 better, the J assignment may be wrong. The CDR3 runs to 14 residues. Looked up from germline, CDR1 is SGHVS and CDR2 is FNYEAQ. CDR3 region: CASSFGTGEGEQYF. DNA for the CDR3: TGTGCCAGCAGCTTCGGGACAGGGGAAGGCGAGCAGTACTTC.

The chain carries TRBV5-1 and TRBJ2-7; no definite D call. The CDR3 is made up of 13 amino acids. The germline CDR1 and CDR2 sequences are SGHRS and YFSETQ. The V end lost 0 bases, the J end lost 3 bases, and 7 bases lay between the germline ends. This CDR3 is CASSLGLLYEQYF. The CDR3 nucleotides read TGCGCCAGCAGCTTGGGGCTCCTCTACGAGCAGTACTTC. Filled out from reference TRBV5-1 and TRBJ2-7, the complete variable domain reads KAGVTQTPRYLIKTRGQQVTLSCSPISGHRSVSWYQQTPGQGLQFLFEYFSETQRNKGNFPGRFSGRQFSNSRSEMNVSTLELGDSALYLCASSLGLLYEQYFGPGTRLTVT.

The V call is TRBV5-4, the J call TRBJ2-5; 8 bases match TRBD1. J lost 2 bases, V lost 0 bases, and 3 bases had no gene match. The CDR3 has 15 residues. CDR1 is SGHNT and CDR2 is YYREEE in the germline V gene (reference sequence). The CDR3 region has the DNA TGTGCCAGCAGCTTGGGGGGGACAGGACAAGAGACCCAGTACTTC. Protein product: CASSLGGTGQETQYF.

This clone has a handful of counts. The rearrangement joins TRBV7-9 to TRBJ2-5; the match to TRBD1 covers 9 bases. Per germline, CDR1 SEHNR and CDR2 FQNEAQ (reference sequence). The CDR3 loop spans 15 amino acids. V shed 4 bases, J shed 2 bases, and the junction held 5 bases outside the gene matches. In DNA, the CDR3 is TGTGCCAGCAGCTCGATCGGGACAGGGCAAGAGACCCAGTACTTC. It specifies CASSSIGTGQETQYF.

This chain uses TRBV5-4 with TRBJ1-2; 7 nucleotides align to TRBD1. J gave up 4 bases and V 5 bases, and 11 bases lay outside the gene matches. This CDR3 is 15 amino acids long. CDR1 and CDR2 (germline): SGHNT, YYREEE (reference sequence). The CDR3 nucleotides are TGTGCCAGCAGGCAAATCCGGGACAGTCGCTATGGCTACACCTTC. Protein product: CASRQIRDSRYGYTF. The full variable domain, completed using reference TRBV5-4 and TRBJ1-2, is ETGVTQSPTHLIKTRGQQVTLRCSSQSGHNTVSWYQQALGQGPQFIFQYYREEENGRGNFPPRFSGLQFPNYSSELNVNALELDDSALYLCASRQIRDSRYGYTFGSGTRLTVV.

The V and J genes are TRBV6-5 and TRBJ1-4, with D perhaps matching TRBD1 (5 bases). V was cut by 6 bases and J by 5 bases, with 16 bases left in between. Germline-derived CDR1 and CDR2 are MNHEY and SVGAGI. The CDR3 consists of 15 residues. The CDR3 is CASSPTQGRNEKLFF. CDR3 coding DNA: TGTGCCAGCAGCCCCACCCAGGGAAGAAATGAAAAACTGTTTTTT.

A remark on this clone: One end of the junction varies from germline; a read error may be responsible. The V gene is TRBV5-8, the J gene TRBJ2-7; 7 bases line up with TRBD1. The CDR3 extends over 13 amino acids. CDR1 and CDR2 from the germline V gene are SGHTS and YDEGEE. The DNA of the CDR3 is TGTGCCAACAGCCCACAGGGGCCCTACGAGCAGTACTTC. Translating it yields CANSPQGPYEQYF. Filled out from reference TRBV5-8 and TRBJ2-7, the complete variable domain reads EAGVTQSPTHLIKTRGQQATLRCSPISGHTSVYWYQQALGLGLQFLLWYDEGEERNRGNFPPRFSGRQFPNYSSELNVNALELEDSALYLCANSPQGPYEQYFGPGTRLTVT.

This clone was seen just once. CDR3 bases: TGCGCCAGCAGCGGGGCGAATGAGCAGTTCTTC. It codes for CASSGANEQFF. The chain links TRBV5-1 to TRBJ2-1; possible D gene TRBD1, 5 bases. Per the germline V gene, CDR1 is SGHRS and CDR2 is YFSETQ. Deletions cut 4 bases from V and 7 bases from J, with 6 bases between. The CDR3 has 11 residues.

This chain uses TRBV5-4 with TRBJ2-7; 8 bases align to TRBD2. Looked up from germline, CDR1 is SGHNT and CDR2 is YYREEE (reference sequence). This CDR3 spans 19 amino acids. Trimming at V came to 0 bases and at J to 3 bases, leaving 17 bases not matched to a gene. The CDR3 reads CASSLGPLGRGVPFYEQYF. CDR3 bases: TGTGCCAGCAGCTTGGGCCCCTTGGGGCGGGGGGTTCCATTCTACGAGCAGTACTTC.